Listed below are T cell receptor beta chains from one sample, sequenced in a study of cytomegalovirus exposure and HLA in healthy donors. TCRdb keeps only in-frame clones here, not all; method: immunoSEQ multiplex PCR. The table includes 150,000 to 180,000 clones, less than 80% detected once. The sample was PBMCs. The receptors come from a man aged 25 to 45 in good health and CMV-seronegative. CDR3s include the opening cysteine and the closing phenylalanine or tryptophan. A D gene is named only where the DNA matches it firmly. Not every row has a clone size; where given, it reads once, few, many or a size class.

clone_size d_call j_call v_call cdr3_aa cdr3_nt
NA NA TRBJ2-2 TRBV5-1 CASSIRFANTGELFF TGCGCCAGCAGCATACGGTTCGCGAACACCGGGGAGCTGTTTTTT
NA TRBD1 TRBJ1-1 TRBV19 CASRTPRGQLNTEAFF TGTGCCAGTAGAACACCTAGGGGACAGCTGAACACTGAAGCTTTCTTT
NA NA TRBJ2-3 TRBV7-6 CASSLMPGGPDTQYF TGTGCCAGCAGCTTAATGCCGGGGGGCCCAGATACGCAGTATTTT
NA NA TRBJ2-7 TRBV7-2 CASSLHCGQYF TGTGCCAGCAGCTTACATTGCGGGCAGTACTTC
NA TRBD2 TRBJ2-1 TRBV6-6 CASSPGTSGGNEQFF TGTGCCAGCAGTCCCGGGACTAGCGGGGGTAATGAGCAGTTCTTC
once NA TRBJ1-1 TRBV2 CASSGYRDTEAFF TGTGCCAGCAGTGGATACAGAGACACTGAAGCTTTCTTT
NA TRBD1 TRBJ1-5 TRBV6-4 CAAPPVRGTGFDQPQHF TGTGCCGCCCCCCCGGTGAGGGGGACAGGGTTCGATCAGCCCCAGCATTTT
NA NA TRBJ1-5 TRBV19 CASSDYSNQPQHF TGTGCCAGTAGTGACTATAGCAATCAGCCCCAGCATTTT
NA TRBD2 TRBJ2-5 TRBV27 CASGEASGGQETQYF TGTGCCAGCGGGGAGGCTAGCGGGGGCCAAGAGACCCAGTACTTC
NA TRBD2 TRBJ2-5 TRBV9 CASSDGGGQTQYF TGTGCCAGCAGCGACGGGGGGGGGCAGACCCAGTACTTC
NA TRBD2 TRBJ2-1 TRBV30 CAWSPGLAGAEQFF TGTGCCTGGTCTCCGGGACTAGCGGGGGCTGAGCAGTTCTTC
NA NA TRBJ1-1 TRBV30 CAWSQGFNTEAFF TGTGCCTGGTCTCAGGGGTTTAACACTGAAGCTTTCTTT
NA TRBD1 TRBJ1-2 TRBV7-9 CASSLGTGADYGYTF TGTGCCAGCAGCTTGGGAACAGGGGCCGACTATGGCTACACCTTC
few TRBD1 TRBJ1-4 TRBV4-2 CASSRTRDRNEKLFF TGTGCCAGCAGCCGAACCCGGGACAGGAATGAAAAACTGTTTTTT
NA NA TRBJ2-7 TRBV7-2 CASSLLGAREQYF TGTGCCAGCAGCTTATTGGGGGCGAGGGAGCAGTACTTC
NA TRBD1 TRBJ2-7 TRBV4-3 CASSQDRDRAYEQYF TGCGCCAGCAGCCAAGACCGAGACAGGGCCTACGAGCAGTACTTC
once NA TRBJ2-2 TRBV5-4 CASSRDGLTGGELFF TGTGCCAGCAGCCGAGACGGGTTAACGGGCGGGGAGCTGTTTTTT
NA NA TRBJ1-5 TRBV28 CASSTTRQGGGQPQHF TGTGCCAGCAGCACGACGCGGCAGGGAGGAGGGCAGCCCCAGCATTTT